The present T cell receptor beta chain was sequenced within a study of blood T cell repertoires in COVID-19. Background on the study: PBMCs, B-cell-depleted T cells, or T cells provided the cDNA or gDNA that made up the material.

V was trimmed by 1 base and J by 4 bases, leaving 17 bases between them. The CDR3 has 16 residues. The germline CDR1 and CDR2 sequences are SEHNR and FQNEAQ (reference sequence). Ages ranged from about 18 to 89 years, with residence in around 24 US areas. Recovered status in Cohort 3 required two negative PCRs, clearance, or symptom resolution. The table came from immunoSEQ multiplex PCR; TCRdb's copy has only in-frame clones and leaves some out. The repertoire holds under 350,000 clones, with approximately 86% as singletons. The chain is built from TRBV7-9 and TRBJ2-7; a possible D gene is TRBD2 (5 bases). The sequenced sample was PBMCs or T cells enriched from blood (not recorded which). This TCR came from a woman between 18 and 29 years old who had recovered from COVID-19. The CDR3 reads CASSLGRTESGYEQYF. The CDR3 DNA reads TGTGCCAGCAGCTTAGGCAGGACTGAAAGCGGTTACGAGCAGTACTTC.